The 13 T cell receptor beta chains presented below share a single source sample, sequenced in a study of blood T cell repertoires in COVID-19. Assay: immunoSEQ multiplex PCR; the TCRdb copy retains only in-frame clones and omits some. The table has some 40,000 clones, roughly nine tenths seen once. The sequencing sample was made of peripheral blood. The receptors originated from a man aged 70-80 years with acute or convalescent COVID-19.

The V call is TRBV6-2 or TRBV6-3, the J call TRBJ2-5, with D possibly being TRBD1 (6 bases). The germline gives CDR1 MNHEY, CDR2 SVGEGT. There are 19 residues in the CDR3. V lost 4 bases and J lost 1, with 25 bases in between. CDR3: CASSFKRTDPSTLQETQYF. The DNA for the CDR3 is TGTGCCAGCAGTTTCAAAAGGACAGATCCTTCCACCCTCCAAGAGACCCAGTACTTC.

The rearrangement uses TRBV29-1 and TRBJ2-7; TRBD1 aligns across 9 bases. The CDR3 is 13 amino acids. The trim removed 7 bases at V and 1 base at J, leaving 5 bases unmatched. Germline assignment: CDR1 SQVTM and CDR2 ANQGSEA. As DNA, the CDR3 is TGCAGCGCTTCCGGGACAGGGTCCTACGAGCAGTACTTC. This sequence encodes CSASGTGSYEQYF.

This chain joins TRBV7-2 and TRBJ1-2, with a possible D match to TRBD1 (6 bases). In germline, CDR1 is SGHTA, CDR2 FQGNSA. V was shortened by 8 bases and J by 7 bases, with 17 bases between the two germline ends. This CDR3 contains 13 residues. CDR3 nucleotide sequence: TGTGCCAGCCACCCAGGGGCGGTAGGTGGCTACACCTTC. It translates to CASHPGAVGGYTF.

The rearrangement uses TRBV28 and TRBJ1-2; possible D gene TRBD1, 5 bases. Germline assignment: CDR1 MDHEN and CDR2 SYDVKM. The germline V and J ends were trimmed by 3 bases and 10 bases, with 18 bases remaining between them. There are 14 residues in the CDR3. The CDR3 DNA sequence: TGTGCCAGCAGTTTGCCCGGGACTCCAAAACCCTACACCTTC. Its protein is CASSLPGTPKPYTF.

This chain links TRBV20-1 with TRBJ2-5; the match to TRBD2 covers 12 bases. Germline CDR1 is DFQATT and CDR2 is SNEGSKA (reference sequence). V lost 3 bases to trimming and J lost 5 bases; unmatched junction nucleotides: 7. There are 15 residues in the CDR3. The CDR3 loop reads CSASKEGTSGETQYF. The CDR3 coding sequence is TGCAGTGCTAGTAAAGAAGGGACTAGCGGGGAGACCCAGTACTTC.

The rearrangement links TRBV5-1 to TRBJ2-4; 10 nucleotides agree with TRBD2. The length of the CDR3 is 15 residues. Germline V lookup: CDR1 SGHRS, CDR2 YFSETQ. After removal of 2 bases from V and 5 bases from J, the junction contained 4 bases not matched to a gene. Here the CDR3 DNA reads TGCGCCAGCAGCTTCGAAGCGGGAGGGCAAAACATTCAGTACTTC. Residues: CASSFEAGGQNIQYF.

The chain has TRBV5-4 and TRBJ2-3, with 9 bases aligning to TRBD2. V was clipped by 5 bases and J by 5 bases; unmatched bases: 6. The CDR3 totals 14 residues. Germline CDR1 is SGHNT and CDR2 is YYREEE (reference sequence). In DNA, the CDR3 is TGTGCCAGCAGTCGCGGGGGGGCAGAAGATACGCAGTATTTT. Its translation: CASSRGGAEDTQYF.

J is TRBJ2-7 and V is TRBV27; TRBD1 matches at 12 bases. The CDR3 contains 13 residues. Germline CDR1 reads MNHEY; CDR2 reads SMNVEV (reference sequence). With V trimmed by 5 bases and J by 6 bases, 2 bases remained unmatched. In DNA, the CDR3 is TGTGCCAGCAGTGGGACAGGGGGCATCGAGCAGTACTTC. As protein: CASSGTGGIEQYF.

This chain connects TRBV29-1 to TRBJ2-3; D call uncertain. V was shortened by 1 base and J by 2 bases, with 19 bases between the two germline ends. The CDR3 runs 17 residues. Germline-derived CDR1 and CDR2 are SQVTM and ANQGSEA. The CDR3 protein is CSVEGGTGPFSTDTQYF. The CDR3 region has the DNA TGCAGCGTTGAAGGAGGTACGGGTCCATTTTCCACAGATACGCAGTATTTT.

The chain recombines TRBV15 with TRBJ2-7, with D possibly being TRBD2 (7 bases). Germline V CDR1 and CDR2: LNHNV, YYDKDF (reference sequence). The CDR3 consists of 17 residues. The V end was cut by 0 bases, the J end by 3 bases, with 18 bases between. The DNA of the CDR3 is TGTGCCACCAGCAGAGATGGGGGGGCGGGAGCCGGCTACGAGCAGTACTTC. It encodes CATSRDGGAGAGYEQYF. The full variable domain, with the rest looked up from reference TRBV15 and TRBJ2-7, is DAMVIQNPRYQVTQFGKPVTLSCSQTLNHNVMYWYQQKSSQAPKLLFHYYDKDFNNEADTPDNFQSRRPNTSFCFLDIRSPGLGDTAMYLCATSRDGGAGAGYEQYFGPGTRLTVT.

The J gene is TRBJ2-5, the V gene TRBV7-6; 7 nucleotides match TRBD2. CDR3 length: 16 amino acids. V lost 5 bases to trimming and J lost 4 bases; unmatched junction nucleotides: 13. Germline V gene sequence: CDR1 SGHVS, CDR2 FNYEAQ. The CDR3 protein is CASSLMAGARGETQYF. For the CDR3, the DNA is TGTGCCAGCAGCCTTATGGCGGGAGCGCGTGGAGAGACCCAGTACTTC.

This clone appeared once. The rearrangement links TRBV5-4 to TRBJ1-1, with TRBD1 as a possible D gene (5 bases). CDR1 and CDR2 (germline): SGHNT, YYREEE (reference sequence). This CDR3 has 13 amino acids. The V and J ends lost 3 bases and 4 bases respectively, with 10 bases between them. The CDR3 nucleotides are TGTGCCAGCAGCTCGCATCAGGGCACTGAAGCTTTCTTT. Its translation is CASSSHQGTEAFF.

The chain recombines TRBV29-1 with TRBJ2-7; 12 bases match TRBD2. This CDR3 spans 14 amino acids. V shed 4 bases and J 3 bases; nucleotides not matched to a gene: 4. In germline, CDR1 is SQVTM, CDR2 ANQGSEA. The CDR3 here is CSVARTSGNYEQYF. Here the CDR3 DNA reads TGCAGCGTTGCTCGGACTAGCGGGAACTACGAGCAGTACTTC.